Reported below is one T cell receptor (beta chain). Its matching antigen is unknown. Time point indicated: week 11, during vaccination. Each dose delivered 300 ug of mutant IDH1 20-mer peptide subcutaneously with imiquimod. Using immunoSEQ multiplex PCR, the repertoire was profiled, and TCRdb retains in-frame clones only, with some absent. The data show approximately 110,000 clones, roughly 90% seen once. The CDR3 runs to 16 residues. J lost 5 bases, V lost 4 bases, and 8 bases had no gene match. Germline loops: CDR1 SGHVS, CDR2 FQNEAQ. The data stem from a study of a mutant IDH1 vaccine in newly diagnosed glioma.

Source: PBMCs, taken from a glioma patient whose treatment included an IDH1 peptide vaccine. This TCR derives from a woman aged 45-65 years with glioma. This chain uses TRBV7-8 with TRBJ2-2; 9 bases are a match to TRBD2. The CDR3 here is CASSSRTSALTGELFF. CDR3 nucleotide sequence: TGTGCCAGCAGCTCACGGACTAGCGCTTTGACCGGGGAGCTGTTTTTT.